This is a list of T cell receptor beta chains from one sample in a study of T cells after yellow fever vaccination. TCRdb re-analysed the 5' RACE reads in MiXCR, keeping a single row per CDR3 protein. Of hundreds of thousands of distinct CDR3 sequences listed, around 9.3% are singletons. This sample comprised CD4+ T cells sorted from PBMCs, obtained 5 days after the yellow fever booster vaccination. The origin of the receptors is a man younger than 35 who received the YFV17D yellow fever vaccine. The CDR3 runs from the conserved cysteine through the conserved F or W. Fields, in order: J gene, V gene, D gene, clone size, CDR3 DNA, CDR3 protein. A D gene is named only where the DNA matches it firmly. For some rows the clone size is stated as once, few or many, or as a class when expanded; others skip it.

>TRBJ1-2|TRBV7-2|TRBD1|many
TGTGCCAGCAGCTTAAGGGACAGAAACTATGGCTACACCTTC
CASSLRDRNYGYTF
>TRBJ2-7|TRBV6-2/TRBV6-3|.|few
TGTGCCAGCAGTGACATCGGACAGCCTAACTCCTACGAGCAGTACTTC
CASSDIGQPNSYEQYF
>TRBJ1-4|TRBV4-3|TRBD1|few
TGCGCCAGCAGCCAAGAGTTGGACAGGGGCCGGGTTGAAAAACTGTTTTTT
CASSQELDRGRVEKLFF
>TRBJ2-3|TRBV20-1|TRBD1|many
TGCAGTGCTTCAGGGGGCGCTGGCACAGATACGCAGTATTTT
CSASGGAGTDTQYF
>TRBJ1-3|TRBV28|.|few
TGTGCCAGCAGTTTATCGTGGGGGACTGGAAACACCATATATTTT
CASSLSWGTGNTIYF
>TRBJ2-5|TRBV4-2|.|few
TGTGCCAGCAGCCAAGGGAGCAGGAGCGCGGGGTCTGGGGAGACCCAGTACTTC
CASSQGSRSAGSGETQYF
>TRBJ2-7|TRBV12-3/TRBV12-4|.|many
TGTGCCAGCAGTAGGGACTCAGGCGTCTACGAGCAGTACTTC
CASSRDSGVYEQYF
>TRBJ2-3|TRBV7-3|TRBD2|.
TGTGCCAGCAGCTTATACCCTGCCTTGGCGGGGGTAACAGATACGCAGTATTTT
CASSLYPALAGVTDTQYF
>TRBJ1-2|TRBV7-2|.|.
TGTGCCAGCACCAGACAGCCTGGGGCTAACTATGGCTACACCTTC
CASTRQPGANYGYTF
>TRBJ1-5|TRBV29-1|TRBD1|many
TGCAGCGTTGAAACCCAGGGGGCTGGGCAGCCCCAGCATTTT
CSVETQGAGQPQHF
>TRBJ2-7|TRBV7-2|TRBD2|many
TGTGCCAGCAGCTTACAGCGGGGTTACGAGCAGTACTTC
CASSLQRGYEQYF
>TRBJ2-3|TRBV4-2|TRBD2|.
TGTGCCAGCAGCCAAGATGTCAGCGGGGGGGCCGGAGATACGCAGTATTTT
CASSQDVSGGAGDTQYF
>TRBJ2-5|TRBV4-3|.|.
TGCGCCAGCAGCCAAGGTCTCAGGGAACAAGAGACCCAGTACTTC
CASSQGLREQETQYF
>TRBJ1-2|TRBV5-8|.|few
TGTGCCAGCAGCCAAAGAAATAACTATGGCTACACCTTC
CASSQRNNYGYTF
>TRBJ1-1|TRBV10-1|.|few
TGCGCCAGCAGTGACGGGGGAATGGGTATGAACACTGAAGCTTTCTTT
CASSDGGMGMNTEAFF
>TRBJ2-2|TRBV7-2|.|.
TGTGCCAGCAGACCCCACCCGGACAGTTCCGCCGGGGAGCTGATTTTT
CASRPHPDSSAGELIF
>TRBJ2-5|TRBV18|.|.
TGTGCCAGCTCACCAGGGGTGGGCCAAGAGACCCAGTACTTC
CASSPGVGQETQYF
>TRBJ1-4|TRBV12-3/TRBV12-4|.|many
TGTGCCAGCAGTTTAAGAGATGGCGGAGAAAAACTGTTTTTT
CASSLRDGGEKLFF
>TRBJ1-1|TRBV29-1|.|.
TGCAGCGTTGAAGTTCTGGAACGTCGGGCTTTCTTT
CSVEVLERRAFF
>TRBJ2-5|TRBV5-1|TRBD1|many
TGCGCCAGCAGCTTCGGGACAGGGGGCTCCTACCAAGAGACCCAGTACTTC
CASSFGTGGSYQETQYF
>TRBJ2-3|TRBV5-5|TRBD2|many
TGTGCCAGCAGCTCCAGCGGGGGGCTCACAGATACGCAGTATTTT
CASSSSGGLTDTQYF
>TRBJ2-1|TRBV4-1|.|.
TGCGCCAGCAGCCAAGCCAACCTAGTGGCACTTGGAAATGAGCAGTTCTTC
CASSQANLVALGNEQFF
>TRBJ2-1|TRBV20-1|.|few
TGCAGTGCTAGAGATGGAAGAGGGGCCTATGAGCAGTTCTTC
CSARDGRGAYEQFF
>TRBJ2-1|TRBV6-2/TRBV6-3|.|.
TGTGCCAGCAGTTACTCGAAGCGGTACAATGAGCAGTTCTTC
CASSYSKRYNEQFF
>TRBJ1-1|TRBV5-1|.|many
TGCGCCAGCACCTTTGGGGAGCGCGAGAACACTGAAGCTTTCTTT
CASTFGERENTEAFF
>TRBJ1-5|TRBV12-3/TRBV12-4|TRBD1|.
TGTGCCACAGGACAGGGCAATCAGCCCCAGCATTTT
CATGQGNQPQHF
>TRBJ2-7|TRBV7-2|TRBD1|.
TGTGCCAGCAGGATTTCGCGGACAGGTACGGTCGAGCAGTACTTC
CASRISRTGTVEQYF
>TRBJ2-7|TRBV5-1|TRBD1|few
TGCGCCAGCAGCCTACCGACAGGGTTATTTGGGTACGAGCAGTACTTC
CASSLPTGLFGYEQYF
>TRBJ1-5|TRBV18|.|.
TGTGCCAGCTCACCACCGACACAGACACTGCCCCAGCATTTT
CASSPPTQTLPQHF
>TRBJ2-7|TRBV5-5|TRBD2|few
TGTGCCAGCAGCGCCTTGAACACGGGAGGCCACGAGCAGTACTTC
CASSALNTGGHEQYF
>TRBJ2-1|TRBV24-1|.|many
TGTGCCACCAGTGATCCCGGGCCGAGCGACCACAATGAGCAGTTCTTC
CATSDPGPSDHNEQFF
>TRBJ2-5|TRBV7-2|.|many
TGTGCCAGCAGCCCCGGGCCCAGGGGAGAGACCCAGTACTTC
CASSPGPRGETQYF
>TRBJ2-2|TRBV24-1|.|few
TGTGCCACCGGGGCGTTTGACGGAAACACCGGGGAGCTGTTTTTT
CATGAFDGNTGELFF
>TRBJ1-1|TRBV6-5|.|few
TGTGCCAGCAGTTACTCGCCGGGGACTGAAGCTTTCTTT
CASSYSPGTEAFF
>TRBJ2-3|TRBV18|.|few
TGTGCCAGCTCACCGTCAAGCAAGGGAGATACGCAGTATTTT
CASSPSSKGDTQYF
>TRBJ1-2|TRBV11-2|.|many
TGTGCCAGCAGACCGGGACACTCTCCCTATGGCTACACCTTC
CASRPGHSPYGYTF
>TRBJ1-1|TRBV7-6|TRBD1|few
TGTGCCAGCAGCCTACAGGGGAGCGGGATAACTGAAGCTTTCTTT
CASSLQGSGITEAFF
>TRBJ2-5|TRBV7-9|.|few
TGTGCCAGCAGCTGGGAGATCCAAGAGACCCAGTACTTC
CASSWEIQETQYF
>TRBJ2-4|TRBV7-2|.|few
TGTGCCAGCAGCTCTTCAGGGGCCAAAAACATTCAGTACTTC
CASSSSGAKNIQYF
>TRBJ1-6|TRBV6-2/TRBV6-3|.|few
TGTGCCAGCAGGGCGTTGGTCAGCTCCTATAATTCACCCCTCCACTTT
CASRALVSSYNSPLHF
>TRBJ1-6|TRBV20-1|.|.
TGCTGCGAAGGGCGGAATAATTCACCCCTCCACTTT
CCEGRNNSPLHF
>TRBJ1-1|TRBV6-6|.|few
TGTGCCAGCACCTTTTTCTCGTCAGGGGTCCACACTGAAGCTTTCTTT
CASTFFSSGVHTEAFF
>TRBJ1-1|TRBV6-5|.|few
TGTGCCAGCAGTCTGCGAGACGGATACACTGAAGCTTTCTTT
CASSLRDGYTEAFF
>TRBJ2-2|TRBV20-1|TRBD2|.
TGCAGTGCTAGTCGCAGCGGGGGCACCGGGGAGCTGTTTTTT
CSASRSGGTGELFF
>TRBJ2-2|TRBV18|.|.
TGTGCCAGCTCACCGCCCTCACGCGCCGGGGAGCTGTTTTTT
CASSPPSRAGELFF
>TRBJ2-7|TRBV27|.|many
TGTGCCAGCAGTTTATCCCCTGGCGCCTACGAGCAGTACTTC
CASSLSPGAYEQYF
>TRBJ1-2|TRBV27|.|.
TGTGCCAGCAGTTTAGGCAAGCCCGGGGATTATGGCTACACCTTC
CASSLGKPGDYGYTF
>TRBJ2-4|TRBV2|.|.
TGTGCCAGCAGTGAAAATTTAGGGACGGGGAGCATTCAGTACTTC
CASSENLGTGSIQYF
>TRBJ1-2|TRBV18|.|many
TGTGCCAGCTCACAGGAGGGGTCTGGCTACACCTTC
CASSQEGSGYTF
>TRBJ2-5|TRBV3-1|TRBD2|.
TGTGCCAGCAGCCAGCTAGCGGGGGACCAAGAGACCCAGTACTTC
CASSQLAGDQETQYF
>TRBJ2-5|TRBV7-7|.|many
TGTGCCAGCAGCCAAAGGCAGGGTTCGTCGGAGACCCAGTACTTC
CASSQRQGSSETQYF
>TRBJ1-1|TRBV27|.|many
TGTGCCAGCAGAAGGCTCGAGGGGAACACTGAAGCTTTCTTT
CASRRLEGNTEAFF
>TRBJ1-2|TRBV5-1|.|.
TGCGCCAGCAGCTTGGTACATCGCAATGGCTACACCTTC
CASSLVHRNGYTF
>TRBJ1-4|TRBV7-9|.|.
TGTGCCAGCAGTCGCGACAGGATCCATGAAAAACTGTTTTTT
CASSRDRIHEKLFF